Below, 14 T cell receptor beta chains from the same sample are listed, as sequenced in a study of cytomegalovirus exposure and HLA in healthy donors. Assay: immunoSEQ multiplex PCR; the TCRdb copy retains only in-frame clones and omits some. Seen here are more than 150,000 clones, approximately 80% observed once, and the top ten hold roughly 7%. Material: PBMCs. The source is a man aged 18 to 29 in good health and CMV-seropositive.

The chain recombines TRBV9 with TRBJ2-3; 9 nucleotides align to TRBD2. The CDR3 covers 16 residues. Losses at the gene ends were 4 bases for V and 4 bases for J; bases not matched to a gene: 10. The V gene's germline CDR1 is SGDLS and CDR2 YYNGEE. CDR3 amino acids: CASSFRVAGGSDTQYF. In DNA, the CDR3 is TGTGCCAGCAGCTTCCGGGTCGCGGGAGGGTCAGATACGCAGTATTTT.

This chain joins TRBV9 and TRBJ1-3; no reliable D call. The germline V gene has CDR1 SGDLS and CDR2 YYNGEE. The CDR3 covers 13 residues. V was pared by 4 bases and J by 0 bases, with 5 bases between. CDR3 amino acids: CASSLSSGNTIYF. As DNA, the CDR3 is TGTGCCAGCAGCCTCAGCTCTGGAAACACCATATATTTT. The variable domain in full, with the rest retrieved from reference TRBV9 and TRBJ1-3, is DSGVTQTPKHLITATGQRVTLRCSPRSGDLSVYWYQQSLDQGLQFLIQYYNGEERAKGNILERFSAQQFPDLHSELNLSSLELGDSALYFCASSLSSGNTIYFGEGSWLTVV.

The chain recombines TRBV28 with TRBJ2-1; TRBD2 matches at 15 bases. CDR3 length equals 15 residues. Germline V gene sequence: CDR1 MDHEN, CDR2 SYDVKM. V dropped 5 bases and J dropped 8; count of bases not matched to a gene: 4. The CDR3 nucleotides read TGTGCCAGCAGTAGGACTAGCGGGAGGGCCCATGAGCAGTTCTTC. This codes for CASSRTSGRAHEQFF.

The chain has TRBV5-1 and TRBJ2-1; 8 bases fit TRBD2. This CDR3 comprises 14 residues. After removal of 7 bases from V and 2 bases from J, the junction contained 5 bases not matched to a gene. The germline V gene encodes CDR1 SGHRS and CDR2 YFSETQ. The CDR3 DNA reads TGCGCCAGCGGCCGTAGCGGGACCTACAATGAGCAGTTCTTC. It is translated as CASGRSGTYNEQFF. The complete variable domain, with remaining parts taken from reference TRBV5-1 and TRBJ2-1, reads KAGVTQTPRYLIKTRGQQVTLSCSPISGHRSVSWYQQTPGQGLQFLFEYFSETQRNKGNFPGRFSGRQFSNSRSEMNVSTLELGDSALYLCASGRSGTYNEQFFGPGTRLTVL.

The rearrangement joins TRBV28 to TRBJ1-5, with D tentatively TRBD1 (5 bases). The CDR3 is 15 residues long. Per germline, CDR1 MDHEN and CDR2 SYDVKM. V lost 5 bases to trimming and J lost 0 bases, with 11 bases between them. The DNA for the CDR3 is TGTGCCAGCAGTATAGGGGCGGCTAGCAATCAGCCCCAGCATTTT. This sequence encodes CASSIGAASNQPQHF.

The gene calls are TRBV5-4 and TRBJ2-7, with TRBD2 matching 7 bases. V shed 4 bases, J shed 4 bases, and the junction held 11 bases outside the gene matches. Germline CDR1 SGHNT, CDR2 YYREEE (reference sequence). The CDR3 length is 15 residues. CDR3 DNA sequence: TGTGCCAGCAGCATTAGCGGGTTGGGATCGTACGAGCAGTACTTC. It codes for CASSISGLGSYEQYF.

The rearrangement joins TRBV9 to TRBJ2-5, with TRBD2 matching 7 bases. Germline V gene data show CDR1 as SGDLS and CDR2 as YYNGEE. Trimming at V came to 1 base and at J to 7 bases, leaving 4 bases not matched to a gene. The CDR3 is 13 amino acids. The CDR3, as DNA: TGTGCCAGCAGCGTAACGGGAGGAAGGACCCAGTACTTC. It is translated as CASSVTGGRTQYF.

The J gene is TRBJ1-6, the V gene TRBV29-1; D possibly corresponds to TRBD1 (5 bases). The germline V gene has CDR1 SQVTM and CDR2 ANQGSEA. Trimming took 4 bases from V and 14 from J, leaving 15 bases between them. The CDR3 spans 12 residues. The CDR3 is CSVGYAGGALHF. DNA for the CDR3: TGCAGCGTTGGCTATGCTGGGGGGGCCCTCCACTTT.

The rearrangement uses TRBV13 and TRBJ2-1; unclear D gene. The CDR3 has 15 amino acids. V dropped 0 bases and J dropped 0 bases, with 6 bases sitting between them. Looked up from germline, CDR1 is PRHDT and CDR2 is FYEKMQ (reference sequence). The CDR3 region is CASSLGVSSYNEQFF. The CDR3, as DNA: TGTGCCAGCAGCTTAGGCGTGTCCTCCTACAATGAGCAGTTCTTC.

V is TRBV27 and J is TRBJ1-2; TRBD1 matches at 8 bases. V lost 8 bases and J lost 2; bases outside the gene matches: 13. The CDR3 extends over 16 amino acids. CDR1 is MNHEY and CDR2 is SMNVEV in the germline V gene (reference sequence). CDR3 sequence (DNA): TGTGCCAGCCCTGACGGGACAGGTTTTCTGAACTATGGCTACACCTTC. Amino acids: CASPDGTGFLNYGYTF.

This clone was counted a few times. This rearrangement joins TRBV6-6 to TRBJ1-2; 11 nucleotides agree with TRBD1. Germline lookup yields CDR1 MNHNY and CDR2 SVGAGI (reference sequence). Trimming took 6 bases from V and 6 from J; bases not matched to a gene: 3. The length of the CDR3 is 13 residues. The CDR3 DNA follows: TGTGCCAGCAGGGGACAGGGGGAGGATGGCTACACCTTC. Protein product: CASRGQGEDGYTF.

The rearrangement joins TRBV2 to TRBJ1-4; D might be TRBD1 (5 bases). The V gene's germline CDR1 is SNHLY and CDR2 FYNNEI. The CDR3 has 15 amino acids. Trimming removed 3 bases from V and 6 bases from J, with 14 bases in between. CDR3 in amino acids: CASSEDAGQHEKLFF. Here the CDR3 DNA reads TGTGCCAGCAGTGAGGATGCAGGACAACATGAAAAACTGTTTTTT. Full variable domain (rest looked up from reference TRBV2 and TRBJ1-4): EPEVTQTPSHQVTQMGQEVILRCVPISNHLYFYWYRQILGQKVEFLVSFYNNEISEKSEIFDDQFSVERPDGSNFTLKIRSTKLEDSAMYFCASSEDAGQHEKLFFGSGTQLSVL.

V is TRBV5-1 and J is TRBJ2-5; the D gene is possibly TRBD2 (5 bases). This CDR3 contains 13 residues. Germline CDR1 reads SGHRS; CDR2 reads YFSETQ. V gave up 7 bases and J gave up 5 bases, with 15 bases separating them. CDR3 in amino acids: CASGRAGPETQYF. DNA for the CDR3: TGCGCCAGCGGCCGCGCGGGCCCCGAGACCCAGTACTTC. Variable domain in full (rest from reference TRBV5-1 and TRBJ2-5): KAGVTQTPRYLIKTRGQQVTLSCSPISGHRSVSWYQQTPGQGLQFLFEYFSETQRNKGNFPGRFSGRQFSNSRSEMNVSTLELGDSALYLCASGRAGPETQYFGPGTRLLVL.

V is TRBV7-3 and J is TRBJ2-1; 9 positions match TRBD2. The germline V gene encodes CDR1 SGHTA and CDR2 FQGTGA. J gave up 4 bases and V 5 bases, and 6 bases lay outside the gene matches. The CDR3 contains 15 residues. The CDR3 region has the DNA TGTGCCAGCAGCCCCCAACTAGCGGGTTACAATGAGCAGTTCTTC. Translation: CASSPQLAGYNEQFF.